This TCR beta chain was documented in a study of shared clonotypes between healthy human individuals. Study information: The study enrolled a couple of women and a few men aged 18 to 49.

Every one of the donors was a Caucasian adult that lived in Nashville, Tennessee. V lost 6 bases and J 6 bases, leaving 21 bases between the germline ends. Germline V gene sequence: CDR1 MDHEN, CDR2 SYDVKM. This CDR3 spans 15 amino acids. As handled by the study authors: There were no quality scores in the junction-only immunoSEQ sequences, so filtering differed. The method was immunoSEQ multiplex PCR; TCRdb's version includes in-frame clones alone and lacks a portion of them. The V and J calls and clone size were taken over from that table, and D and trimming were inferred from the DNA. The sample lists more than 1 million clones, 75% to 80% occurring once.

The sample comprised memory CD4+ T cells from PBMCs. The subset here: CD45RA-negative fraction. V gene TRBV28 combines with J gene TRBJ2-7; D gene unclear. The source is a man aged 18 to 30 in good health. Some clones in this sample may be carry-over from other donors' samples. The CDR3 region has the DNA TGTGCCAGCAGCCAAACCCACACCCCCCCCGCCGAGCAGTACTTC. Translating it yields CASSQTHTPPAEQYF.